This entry lists 18 T cell receptor beta chains sequenced from one sample in a study of CD8 T cells in Susac syndrome. When the RNA was reverse transcribed, random hexamers were used with an input of 0.5 to 1 ug. TCRdb fed the immunoSEQ multiplex PCR reads into MiXCR, producing one record per CDR3 protein. The sample carries about 160,000 distinct CDR3 sequences, approximately 92% recorded once. Sequenced sample: CD4+ T cells from PBMCs. The receptors stem from a human donor in good health.

The chain couples TRBV9 to TRBJ2-4; the D gene is possibly TRBD1 (6 bases). Germline V lookup: CDR1 SGDLS, CDR2 YYNGEE. With 4 bases removed from V and 5 bases from J, the gap between germline ends came to 13 bases. The CDR3 extends over 14 amino acids. For the CDR3, the DNA is TGTGCCAGCAGCTCACAGGGCCCAGAAAACATTCAGTACTTC. This encodes CASSSQGPENIQYF.

This rearrangement joins TRBV20-1 to TRBJ1-1; no clear D gene. V lost 5 bases, J lost 4 bases, and 20 bases lay in between. CDR3 size: 15 residues. CDR1 is DFQATT and CDR2 is SNEGSKA in the germline V gene (reference sequence). CDR3 loop: CSASPSGRFGTEAFF. DNA for the CDR3: TGCAGTGCTTCCCCTTCTGGGAGGTTCGGCACTGAAGCTTTCTTT.

This chain links TRBV7-7 with TRBJ2-4; D ambiguous. Per germline, CDR1 SSHAT and CDR2 FNYEAQ (reference sequence). V was clipped by 1 base and J by 6 bases, with 7 bases between them. CDR3 size: 13 residues. DNA of the CDR3: TGTGCCAGCAGCTTAGGGGTGGGAAACATTCAGTACTTC. Protein sequence: CASSLGVGNIQYF.

The genes are TRBV7-2 and TRBJ2-3, with 13 bases fitting TRBD2. Germline CDR1 reads SGHTA; CDR2 reads FQGNSA. Trimming took 4 bases from V and 14 from J; bases not matched to a gene: 3. The CDR3 is 12 amino acids. CDR3 region: CASSSTSGGRYF. In nucleotides, the CDR3 is TGTGCCAGCAGCTCGACTAGCGGGGGGCGGTATTTT.

The chain combines TRBV15 with TRBJ2-3; D possibly corresponds to TRBD2 (5 bases). CDR3 length equals 17 residues. Trimming stripped 3 bases from V and 1 base from J, with 17 bases between. From germline, CDR1 is LNHNV and CDR2 YYDKDF (reference sequence). This CDR3 reads CATSSPGVLLGTDTQYF. DNA for the CDR3: TGTGCCACCAGCAGCCCCGGGGTACTCCTTGGCACAGATACGCAGTATTTT. Supplemented by reference TRBV15 and TRBJ2-3, the full variable domain reads DAMVIQNPRYQVTQFGKPVTLSCSQTLNHNVMYWYQQKSSQAPKLLFHYYDKDFNNEADTPDNFQSRRPNTSFCFLDIRSPGLGDTAMYLCATSSPGVLLGTDTQYFGPGTRLTVL.

The V gene is TRBV29-1, the J gene TRBJ2-1; D is uncertain. V lost 5 bases to trimming and J lost 5 bases, with 4 bases between them. The CDR3 extends over 10 amino acids. CDR1 and CDR2 (germline): SQVTM, ANQGSEA. CDR3 DNA sequence: TGCAGCGTTCTGAACAATGAGCAGTTCTTC. This sequence encodes CSVLNNEQFF.

The V gene is TRBV2, the J gene TRBJ1-2, with D possibly matching TRBD1 (5 bases). The germline V gene has CDR1 SNHLY and CDR2 FYNNEI. This CDR3 comprises 11 residues. V lost 6 bases and J 6 bases, leaving 8 bases between the germline ends. In DNA form, the CDR3 reads TGTGCCAGCAGCCAGGGTGATGGCTACACCTTC. Protein sequence: CASSQGDGYTF.

The V gene is TRBV6-1, the J gene TRBJ1-5; perhaps TRBD1 as D (5 bases). V shed 4 bases and J shed 7 bases, with 11 bases lying between them. The CDR3 is made up of 13 amino acids. The germline V gene encodes CDR1 MNHNS and CDR2 SASEGT. The CDR3 loop is CASSVGTQQPQHF. CDR3 sequence (DNA): TGTGCCAGCAGTGTCGGGACTCAACAGCCCCAGCATTTT.

CDR3 sequence (DNA): TGTGCCAGCAGCTTATGGGGGACAGGGGGCGCTTCCGGGGAGCTGTTTTTT. It encodes CASSLWGTGGASGELFF. The rearrangement links TRBV7-3 to TRBJ2-2; 12 bases agree with TRBD1. The CDR3 consists of 17 residues. Germline trimming cut 2 bases from V and 6 bases from J; bases unmatched to any gene: 7. The germline V gene encodes CDR1 SGHTA and CDR2 FQGTGA.

J is TRBJ2-5 and V is TRBV2; D gene ambiguous. There are 15 residues in the CDR3. Germline CDR1 SNHLY, CDR2 FYNNEI. Between the trimmed V and J ends, which lost 0 bases and 1 base, there was a span of 9 bases. CDR3 coding DNA: TGTGCCAGCAGTGAAGCATCGGTGACCCAAGAGACCCAGTACTTC. This sequence encodes CASSEASVTQETQYF. Together with reference TRBV2 and TRBJ2-5, the CDR3 gives the full variable domain: EPEVTQTPSHQVTQMGQEVILRCVPISNHLYFYWYRQILGQKVEFLVSFYNNEISEKSEIFDDQFSVERPDGSNFTLKIRSTKLEDSAMYFCASSEASVTQETQYFGPGTRLLVL.

The rearrangement uses TRBV27 and TRBJ2-2, with D uncertain. The germline V gene has CDR1 MNHEY and CDR2 SMNVEV (reference sequence). This CDR3 is 13 amino acids long. Between the trimmed V and J ends, which lost 2 bases and 7 bases, there was a span of 8 bases. This CDR3 reads CASSLRPSGELFF. The CDR3 region has the DNA TGTGCCAGCAGTTTACGGCCCAGCGGGGAGCTGTTTTTT.

The chain joins TRBV3-1 to TRBJ1-2, with D uncertain. CDR1 is LGHDT, CDR2 YNNKEL, per germline (reference sequence). The CDR3 is 15 residues long. The V and J ends lost 3 bases and 3 bases respectively, with 14 bases between them. In DNA, the CDR3 is TGTGCCAGCAGCCAGAGAGGGTCGCGCGACTATGGCTACACCTTC. This sequence encodes CASSQRGSRDYGYTF.

The rearrangement joins TRBV30 to TRBJ2-2; no reliable D call. The V gene's germline CDR1 is GTSNPN and CDR2 SVGIG (reference sequence). V was trimmed by 2 bases and J by 4 bases, leaving 11 bases between them. This CDR3 spans 14 amino acids. CDR3 DNA sequence: TGTGCCTGGAGTTGGTTAGAAGTCACCGGGGAGCTGTTTTTT. Protein: CAWSWLEVTGELFF. Complete variable domain (other parts from reference TRBV30 and TRBJ2-2): SQTIHQWPATLVQPVGSPLSLECTVEGTSNPNLYWYRQAAGRGLQLLFYSVGIGQISSEVPQNLSASRPQDRQFILSSKKLLLSDSGFYLCAWSWLEVTGELFFGEGSRLTVL.

This clonotype was observed a few times. This rearrangement joins TRBV12-3 or TRBV12-4 to TRBJ2-5; 7 bases map to TRBD1. This CDR3 has 14 amino acids. The V gene end was trimmed by 5 bases and the J gene end by 2 bases; junction bases not matched to a gene: 5. In DNA form, the CDR3 reads TGTGCCAGCAGTCCGGGACAGCTTCAAGAGACCCAGTACTTC. Protein: CASSPGQLQETQYF.

The genes are TRBV12-3 or TRBV12-4 and TRBJ2-3; D perhaps matches TRBD1 (6 bases). The V end lost 7 bases, the J end lost 2 bases, and 13 bases lay between the germline ends. CDR3 length: 14 amino acids. The CDR3 coding sequence is TGTGCCAGCACCATAGGACAGACCACAGATACGCAGTATTTT. Protein sequence: CASTIGQTTDTQYF.

The chain uses TRBV7-9 and TRBJ2-7, with TRBD1 identical over 7 bases. In germline, CDR1 is SEHNR, CDR2 FQNEAQ (reference sequence). Losses at the gene ends were 5 bases for V and 6 bases for J; bases not matched to a gene: 7. The CDR3 loop spans 13 amino acids. DNA of the CDR3: TGTGCCAGCAGCCTCGACAGGGTAGGCGAGCAGTACTTC. Translated, it gives CASSLDRVGEQYF.

The J gene is TRBJ1-1, the V gene TRBV5-4; D call uncertain. The CDR3 consists of 14 residues. The germline gives CDR1 SGHNT, CDR2 YYREEE (reference sequence). V lost 3 bases to trimming and J lost 5 bases, with 14 bases between them. DNA for the CDR3: TGTGCCAGCAGCTCGGCCTATAGTGGGACTGAAGCTTTCTTT. Translated, it gives CASSSAYSGTEAFF. The variable domain in full, completed from reference TRBV5-4 and TRBJ1-1, reads ETGVTQSPTHLIKTRGQQVTLRCSSQSGHNTVSWYQQALGQGPQFIFQYYREEENGRGNFPPRFSGLQFPNYSSELNVNALELDDSALYLCASSSAYSGTEAFFGQGTRLTVV.

This clonotype was detected only once. The V call is TRBV13, the J call TRBJ1-4, with TRBD1 identical over 9 bases. V lost 5 bases, J lost 8 bases, and 9 bases stayed unmatched. This CDR3 is built from 15 residues. Germline assignment: CDR1 PRHDT and CDR2 FYEKMQ (reference sequence). The CDR3 region is CASSQRDRALEKLFF. The CDR3 DNA follows: TGTGCCAGCAGCCAGAGGGACAGGGCTTTAGAAAAACTGTTTTTT.